This T cell receptor beta chain was identified during a study of blood T cells in healthy people across ages (dated by TCRdb to the mid-2010s). As for the study more broadly: In model experiments, template switching captured about one uniquely barcoded TCR beta cDNA molecule for every two T cells. Age-related changes in TCR beta repertoire diversity were measured in the study by deep sequencing normalized with unique cDNA molecular identifiers. Using the same blood draw, the study looked at two additional independent replicas of 1 million unique cDNA reads for two donors, one aged 18 to 29 and the other aged 80 or older. Donors were grouped into four age groups: young (average about 15 years), middle-aged (around 39), aged (around 60) and long-lived (about 82).

This clonotype has only a few counts. It lacks a known antigen. No per-base quality is available; no much larger clone lies one base away. Library preparation was by 5' RACE. TCRdb lists the instrument as Illumina HiSeq 2500. The second PCR ran for roughly 7 to 12 cycles and used a J-beta primer mix along with a sample-barcoded 5' primer. A unique molecular identifier was introduced onto each TCR beta cDNA molecule by a template-switch 5' adaptor carrying 12 random nucleotides. At least 2.5 million CDR3-containing paired-end reads were obtained from each sample. All of the RNA was converted into first-strand cDNA using the Mint cDNA synthesis kit, with a TRBC-specific oligonucleotide serving as the primer. Following uracil-DNA glycosylase treatment, all cDNA underwent a first 18-cycle PCR with the universal primers M1SS and BC2_uni_R. As for how the authors treated the data: Each sample was normalized by randomly selecting 1 million high-quality reads, each carrying a distinct molecular identifier. Reads with shared molecular identifiers were discarded instead of being binned into consensus sequences. CDR3 identification, clonotype clustering and error correction used MiTCR with a Q25 quality threshold and the strictest error-elimination algorithm. Lower-bound total TCR beta diversity was estimated with a nonparametric unseen species model using Euler transformation. TCRdb handled the public reads itself, with Q25 trimming in fastp and clone calling in MiXCR, and kept productive beta chains. Rows are combined by CDR3 protein, so each entry shows the most common genes and DNA. It is TCRdb's table, rather than the study itself, that gives the V and J calls and clone size. In this sample the table shows fewer than 1,200,000 distinct CDR3 sequences, approximately 25% of which occur a single time. In total, the top ten clones hold around 0.75% of the sample.

The 39 donors, aged 6 to 90 years, were systemically healthy Caucasian individuals from Russia. Each donor gave about 9.7 milliliters of peripheral blood, drawn into EDTA-treated Vacutainer tubes. Ficoll-Paque density-gradient centrifugation was used to isolate PBMCs, with at least 6.5 million per sample. Total RNA, at least 6 micrograms per sample, was extracted from PBMCs with Trizol reagent. For every donor, flow cytometry on a PBMC aliquot measured the percentage of naive CD45RAhigh/CD27high T cells. Paper-wide results and their limitations: Estimates of total diversity based on one million sequenced T cells were considered lower bounds and underestimates. Because the CMV infection status of the donors was unknown, age-related changes in expanded clonotypes may potentially have been confounded. Since profiling was done on bulk unsorted PBMCs, naive and antigen-experienced compartments could not be conclusively compared. The percentage of naive T cells measured by flow cytometry correlated strongly with observed TCR beta diversity. The long-lived group showed more naive CD4+ T cells, fewer expanded clones and increased TCR diversity than the aged group, suggesting age selection. Observed TCR beta diversity per million T cells fell roughly linearly with age, and a significant reduction was already apparent by age about 36.

A distance of 12 bases separates the germline ends of V and J, which lose 3 bases and 7 bases respectively. According to the germline V gene (reference sequence), CDR1 reads DFQATT and CDR2 reads SNEGSKA. The CDR3 starts with the cysteine, ends with the phenylalanine, and has 12 residues. The retained sequence is limited to the CDR3, 36 bases, with the frame set at the first base. Another study also made use of these data, one on T cells of mothers and their children. That second publication adds: Nine systemically healthy Caucasian individuals served as donors, namely three mothers together with their six children. cDNA synthesis consumed the entire amount of extracted RNA, loaded at around 1.5 ug RNA in each 15 ul reaction. Sample barcodes and 2-4 random nucleotides were added via the M1S primer in the second PCR. Over 8 million TCR beta CDR3 reads came from each mother, compared with approximately 3 million reads from each child. Thymic selection similarly shapes TCR recombination output in related and unrelated pairs, with minor effect from inherited differences. Related mother-child pairs always showed normalized repertoire overlap that was slightly higher than in unrelated mother-child pairs, though the difference was never significant. With a sensitivity of approximately 100 clones per million clonotypes, no persistent microchimeric T cell clones were detected. To look for features that set related mother-child pairs apart from unrelated individuals, the researchers ran deep NGS to compare the TCR beta repertoires of mothers and children. The mean age was 40 +/- 4 years for the mothers and approximately 11 +/- 4 years for the children. After adapter ligation was performed with NEBNext reagents, the libraries were sequenced on an Illumina HiSeq 2000 with 100+100 nt paired-end reads. To avoid cross-contamination, the mother libraries and the child libraries were prepared a month apart and sequenced in separate runs. Each donor had between roughly 450,000 and 2,300,000 distinct TCR beta clonotypes identified. Naive TCR beta clonotypes were estimated from low-frequency clonotypes matched to each donor's FACS-determined naive share, without sorting.

The clonotype comes from a girl aged 2-10 years in good health. Sequencing input: blood. The rearranged chain carries TRBV20-1 and TRBJ2-5; no D segment can be confidently identified. CDR3 region: CSASQPGGTQYF. The nucleotide sequence reads TGCAGTGCTAGTCAGCCCGGTGGGACCCAGTACTTC.